This T cell receptor (beta chain) originates from a study of blood T cell repertoires in COVID-19. CDR1 and CDR2 (germline): MGHDK, SYGVNS. V dropped 4 bases and J dropped 7; count of bases not matched to a gene: 8. This CDR3 contains 16 residues. Libraries were prepared by immunoSEQ multiplex PCR; TCRdb keeps only in-frame clonotypes and omits some of them. Of 50,000 or so clones listed, roughly 79% are singletons. This TCR was recovered from a woman aged 55 to 70 with acute or convalescent COVID-19. The rearrangement links TRBV25-1 to TRBJ1-6; TRBD1 agrees at 9 bases. The sample taken for sequencing was peripheral blood. The CDR3: CASSATPGTGNSPLHF. The CDR3 DNA sequence: TGTGCCAGCAGTGCCACCCCCGGGACAGGGAATTCACCCCTCCACTTT.